These 8 T cell receptor beta chains originate from one sample sequenced in a study of blood T cell repertoires in COVID-19. Assay: immunoSEQ multiplex PCR; the TCRdb copy retains only in-frame clones and omits some. The profile covers about 62,000 clones, with more than 80% appearing a single time and 15% to 20% taken by the ten largest. Sequencing was carried out using peripheral blood. These receptors were collected from a woman aged 55-69 years with COVID-19, enrolled during active disease.

This chain links TRBV5-1 with TRBJ1-1; 11 nucleotides agree with TRBD1. The CDR3 runs 16 residues. Germline V lookup: CDR1 SGHRS, CDR2 YFSETQ. J was trimmed by 0 bases and V by 3 bases; bases with no gene match: 4. CDR3 nucleotides: TGCGCCAGCAGCTGGGACAGGGGGTCCATGAACACTGAAGCTTTCTTT. It is translated as CASSWDRGSMNTEAFF.

The chain couples TRBV6-5 to TRBJ1-4, with 8 bases fitting TRBD1. The CDR3 loop spans 15 amino acids. CDR1 MNHEY and CDR2 SVGAGI come from the germline V gene. The V segment lost 6 bases and the J segment 3 bases; nucleotides outside the gene matches: 6. CDR3 region: CASSRQGAANEKLFF. CDR3 nucleotide sequence: TGTGCCAGCAGCCGCCAGGGGGCAGCTAATGAAAAACTGTTTTTT.

V and J are TRBV5-6 and TRBJ2-5, with 12 bases lining up with TRBD1. The CDR3 loop spans 16 amino acids. Germline V gives CDR1 SGHDT, CDR2 YYEEEE. J gave up 5 bases and V 3 bases, and 8 bases lay outside the gene matches. The CDR3 is CASSYPGTGGAETQYF. CDR3 sequence (DNA): TGTGCCAGCAGCTACCCAGGGACAGGGGGCGCGGAGACCCAGTACTTC.

The chain joins TRBV4-3 to TRBJ2-7; 8 nucleotides line up with TRBD1. CDR1 and CDR2 from the germline V gene are LGHNA and YSLEER. CDR3 length equals 14 residues. The junction had 3 bases not matched to a gene; V was cut back by 1 base and J by 4 bases. The CDR3 loop is CASSQGTGTYEQYF. DNA for the CDR3: TGCGCCAGCAGCCAAGGGACAGGGACGTACGAGCAGTACTTC.

The chain combines TRBV6-1 with TRBJ1-2; D ambiguous. Germline V gives CDR1 MNHNS, CDR2 SASEGT. There are 15 residues in the CDR3. The V end lost 3 bases, the J end lost 4 bases, and 15 bases lay between the germline ends. DNA of the CDR3: TGTGCCAGCAGTGAGAATCTGGGCAGCTTCTATGGCTACACCTTC. It encodes CASSENLGSFYGYTF.

This chain links TRBV11-2 with TRBJ1-5; D is unresolved. The germline gives CDR1 SGHAT, CDR2 FQNNGV. Trimming shortened V by 0 bases and J by 1 base, and 4 bases separated the two germline ends. The CDR3 is 14 residues long. The CDR3 loop is CASSLDRSNQPQHF. CDR3 bases: TGTGCCAGCAGCTTAGACAGGAGCAATCAGCCCCAGCATTTT. Looking up the rest from reference TRBV11-2 and TRBJ1-5 gives the full variable domain: EAGVAQSPRYKIIEKRQSVAFWCNPISGHATLYWYQQILGQGPKLLIQFQNNGVVDDSQLPKDRFSAERLKGVDSTLKIQPAKLEDSAVYLCASSLDRSNQPQHFGDGTRLSIL.

The chain employs TRBV11-2 and TRBJ2-2; 8 nucleotides align to TRBD1. This CDR3 region has 15 residues. The ends lost 5 bases at V and 7 bases at J; junction bases unmatched: 9. CDR1 SGHAT and CDR2 FQNNGV come from the germline V gene. The CDR3 sequence is CASSRDRPAGGELFF. DNA of the CDR3: TGTGCCAGCAGCCGGGACAGGCCAGCGGGCGGGGAGCTGTTTTTT.

The chain carries TRBV7-8 and TRBJ1-6; D is unresolved. V shed 1 base and J shed 14 bases, with 24 bases lying between them. The CDR3 spans 17 residues. Germline CDR1 is SGHVS and CDR2 is FQNEAQ. CDR3 amino acids: CASSLESRSTPLLTLHF. The CDR3, as DNA: TGTGCCAGCAGCTTAGAATCTAGAAGCACGCCGCTTTTGACCCTCCACTTT.